This T cell receptor beta chain was captured by sequencing in a study of T-cell reconstitution after alpha-beta-depleted transplantation in children. This clonotype was recorded a few times. The antigen is undetermined. V lost 6 bases and J 1 base, leaving 13 bases between the germline ends. CDR3 size: 14 residues. General study findings and limits: After one year, T-cell counts and TCRbeta diversity mostly came from new T cells.

Unique molecular identifiers were incorporated into the prepared TCRbeta library. TCRdb redid the calling of the PCR reads with MiXCR, one entry per CDR3 protein. The repertoire holds around 580,000 distinct CDR3 sequences, with 20% to 30% as singletons. The sequencing here drew on PBMCs, taken before TCRalphabeta/CD19-depleted stem cell transplant. This receptor was obtained from a boy under three years old with Wiskott-Aldrich syndrome, due to receive a stem cell transplant. This chain connects TRBV12-3 or TRBV12-4 to TRBJ2-7; the D gene is possibly TRBD2 (6 bases). CDR3 nucleotide sequence: TGTGCCAGCAGATTTTGGGAGGATTCCTACGAGCAGTACTTC. It encodes CASRFWEDSYEQYF.